These T cell receptor beta chains were read from a single sample in a study of T cells after yellow fever vaccination. TCRdb recomputed calls from the 5' RACE reads with MiXCR, one row per CDR3 protein. The sample has 350,000 to 450,000 distinct CDR3 sequences, about 17% seen once. The specimen was PBMCs, collected before the yellow fever booster vaccination. The receptors stem from a man between 18 and 29 years old who received the YFV17D yellow fever vaccine. The CDR3 runs from the conserved cysteine through the conserved F or W. D genes are given only for firm matches. For some rows the clone size is stated as once, few or many, or as a class when expanded; others skip it.

-,TRBV5-1,-,TRBJ1-2,CASSLDGTNYGYTF,TGCGCCAGCAGCTTGGACGGGACTAACTATGGCTACACCTTC
TRBD2,TRBV6-5,few,TRBJ2-1,CASSYSPGKRGGMNEQFF,TGTGCCAGCAGTTACTCCCCCGGGAAGCGGGGGGGCATGAATGAGCAGTTCTTC
-,TRBV5-1,few,TRBJ1-2,CASSLDVWTDYGYTF,TGCGCCAGCAGCTTGGACGTGTGGACGGACTATGGCTACACCTTC
-,TRBV20-1,many,TRBJ2-1,CSARDRRGAYNEQFF,TGCAGTGCTAGAGATCGGCGGGGAGCCTACAATGAGCAGTTCTTC
-,TRBV4-2,-,TRBJ2-5,CASSQGTLSSQETQYF,TGTGCCAGCAGCCAAGGAACCCTGAGTTCCCAAGAGACCCAGTACTTC
-,TRBV10-3,many,TRBJ1-5,CAIRQDSNQPQHF,TGTGCCATAAGACAAGACAGCAATCAGCCCCAGCATTTT
-,TRBV10-3,many,TRBJ1-5,CAISLGEGQPQHF,TGTGCCATCAGTCTCGGGGAGGGTCAGCCCCAGCATTTT
-,TRBV4-2,-,TRBJ1-1,CASSAEDSQGTEAFF,TGTGCCAGCAGCGCAGAGGACAGCCAGGGCACTGAAGCTTTCTTT
-,TRBV29-1,few,TRBJ2-5,CSVVYGQETQYF,TGCAGCGTTGTCTACGGGCAAGAGACCCAGTACTTC
TRBD2,TRBV7-7,-,TRBJ2-5,CASSTETSGGTGQYF,TGTGCCAGCAGCACGGAGACTAGCGGGGGAACGGGCCAGTACTTC
-,TRBV20-1,few,TRBJ1-2,CSATARGGYGYTF,TGCAGTGCCACGGCTCGGGGGGGTTATGGCTACACCTTC
-,TRBV7-8,-,TRBJ2-2,CASSPRGGQGNTGELFF,TGTGCCAGCAGCCCCCGGGGGGGACAGGGGAACACCGGGGAGCTGTTTTTT
-,TRBV5-4,many,TRBJ2-1,CASSLGGFRGDNEQFF,TGTGCCAGCAGCTTGGGGGGATTTCGCGGAGACAATGAGCAGTTCTTC
-,TRBV7-8,-,TRBJ1-4,CASSTVFPEKLFF,TGTGCCAGCAGTACGGTGTTTCCTGAAAAACTGTTTTTT
-,TRBV7-2,few,TRBJ2-5,CASSLRGAGETQYF,TGTGCCAGCAGCTTAAGGGGGGCGGGTGAGACCCAGTACTTC
-,TRBV29-1,many,TRBJ2-2,CSVQYRAPTGELFF,TGCAGCGTCCAATACAGGGCACCCACCGGGGAGCTGTTTTTT
-,TRBV7-6,few,TRBJ1-5,CASSQRPGEGQPQHF,TGTGCCAGCAGCCAACGACCCGGGGAAGGGCAGCCCCAGCATTTT
-,TRBV10-3,-,TRBJ2-5,CAISSPGPQRETQYF,TGTGCCATCAGTAGTCCGGGACCACAAAGGGAGACCCAGTACTTC
TRBD1,TRBV27,-,TRBJ1-6,CASSLYRGQSPLHF,TGTGCCAGCAGTCTCTACAGGGGGCAATCACCCCTCCACTTT
-,TRBV7-9,few,TRBJ2-1,CASSSQGFSTGQFF,TGTGCCAGCAGCTCACAGGGATTTTCGACTGGGCAGTTCTTC